This TCR beta chain was captured in a study of pediatric ulcerative colitis. Study conclusions and caveats: Clonal expansions reduced rectal repertoire diversity in acute severe colitis.

The blood sample was taken during the colonoscopy visit. The assay was run at survey level. The repertoire was sequenced with immunoSEQ multiplex PCR; TCRdb's copy has only in-frame clones and lacks some. The data contain more than 50,000 clones, 77% of them singletons. This clone was found a few times. Its cognate antigen is unknown. Germline CDR1 reads LNHDA; CDR2 reads SQIVND (reference sequence). The CDR3 covers 14 residues. Trimming removed 4 bases from V and 3 bases from J; junction bases left unmatched: 5. This TCR came from a boy under 18 with moderate ulcerative colitis. Input material: blood. This chain joins TRBV19 and TRBJ1-1; TRBD1 aligns across 7 bases. The DNA of the CDR3 is TGTGCCAGTAGTACCCGACAGGGCGACACTGAAGCTTTCTTT. This gives the protein CASSTRQGDTEAFF. Using reference TRBV19 and TRBJ1-1 for the parts outside the CDR3, the full variable domain is DGGITQSPKYLFRKEGQNVTLSCEQNLNHDAMYWYRQDPGQGLRLIYYSQIVNDFQKGDIAEGYSVSREKKESFPLTVTSAQKNPTAFYLCASSTRQGDTEAFFGQGTRLTVV.